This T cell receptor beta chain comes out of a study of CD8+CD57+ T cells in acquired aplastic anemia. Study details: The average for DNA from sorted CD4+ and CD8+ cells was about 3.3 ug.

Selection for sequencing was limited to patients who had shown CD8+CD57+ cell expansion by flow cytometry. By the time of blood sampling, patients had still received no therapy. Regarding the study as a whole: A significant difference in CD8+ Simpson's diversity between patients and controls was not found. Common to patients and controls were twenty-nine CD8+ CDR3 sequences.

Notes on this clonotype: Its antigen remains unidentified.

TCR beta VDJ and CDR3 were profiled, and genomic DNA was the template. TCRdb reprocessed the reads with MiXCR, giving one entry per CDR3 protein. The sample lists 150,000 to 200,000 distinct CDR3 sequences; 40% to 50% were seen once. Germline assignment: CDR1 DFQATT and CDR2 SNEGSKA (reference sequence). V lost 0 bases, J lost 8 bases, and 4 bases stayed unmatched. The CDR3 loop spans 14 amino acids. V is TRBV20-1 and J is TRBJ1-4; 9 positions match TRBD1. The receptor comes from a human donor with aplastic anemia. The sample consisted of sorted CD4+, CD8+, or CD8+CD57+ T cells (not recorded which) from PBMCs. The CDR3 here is CSARDTGGPEKLFF. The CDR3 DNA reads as TGCAGTGCTAGAGATACAGGGGGCCCCGAAAAACTGTTTTTT.